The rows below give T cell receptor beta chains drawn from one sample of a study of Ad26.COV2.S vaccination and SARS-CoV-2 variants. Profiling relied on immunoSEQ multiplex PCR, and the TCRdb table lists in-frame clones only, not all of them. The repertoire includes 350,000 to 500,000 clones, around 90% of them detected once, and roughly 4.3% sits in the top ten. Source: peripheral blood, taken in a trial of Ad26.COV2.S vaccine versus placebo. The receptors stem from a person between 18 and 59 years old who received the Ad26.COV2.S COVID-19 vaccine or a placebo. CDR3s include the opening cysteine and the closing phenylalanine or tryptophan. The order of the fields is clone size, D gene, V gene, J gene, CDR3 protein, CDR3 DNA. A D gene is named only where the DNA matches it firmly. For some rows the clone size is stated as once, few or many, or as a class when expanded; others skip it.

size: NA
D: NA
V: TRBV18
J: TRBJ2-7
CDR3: CASSQAPSQAAYEQYF
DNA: TGTGCCAGCTCACAGGCCCCGAGCCAGGCCGCTTACGAGCAGTACTTC

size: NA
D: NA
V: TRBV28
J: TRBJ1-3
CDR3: CASRKSSGNTIYF
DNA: TGTGCCAGCAGAAAGAGCTCTGGAAACACCATATATTTT

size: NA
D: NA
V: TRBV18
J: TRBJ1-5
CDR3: CATSGQRNQPQHF
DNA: TGTGCCACCTCCGGGCAGCGCAATCAGCCCCAGCATTTT

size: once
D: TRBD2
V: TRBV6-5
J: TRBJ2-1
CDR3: CASSWGLAGMGEQFF
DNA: TGTGCCAGCAGCTGGGGACTAGCGGGAATGGGTGAGCAGTTCTTC

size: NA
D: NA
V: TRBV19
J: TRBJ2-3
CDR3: CASSTYGGRSTDTQYF
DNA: TGTGCCAGTAGCACCTATGGGGGACGTAGCACAGATACGCAGTATTTT

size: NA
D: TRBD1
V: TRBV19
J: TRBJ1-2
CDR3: CASWRPGTATGYTF
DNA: TGTGCCAGTTGGCGGCCAGGGACAGCCACAGGCTACACCTTC

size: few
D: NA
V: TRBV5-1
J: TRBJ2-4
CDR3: CASSSGLRVENIQYF
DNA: TGCGCCAGCAGCTCCGGACTCAGGGTTGAAAACATTCAGTACTTC

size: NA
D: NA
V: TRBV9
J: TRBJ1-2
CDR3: CASSSHLQWSGYTF
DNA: TGTGCCAGCAGCTCCCATCTTCAATGGTCTGGCTACACCTTC

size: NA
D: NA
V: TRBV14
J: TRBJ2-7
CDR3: CASSQHSYEQYF
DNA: TGTGCCAGCAGCCAACACAGCTACGAGCAGTACTTC

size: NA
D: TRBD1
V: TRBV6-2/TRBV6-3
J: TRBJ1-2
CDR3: CASSYEQGARGYTF
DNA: TGTGCCAGCAGTTACGAACAGGGGGCGAGAGGCTACACCTTC

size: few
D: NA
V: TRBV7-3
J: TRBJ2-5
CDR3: CASSLVGGAQETQYF
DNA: TGTGCCAGCAGCTTAGTTGGCGGGGCCCAAGAGACCCAGTACTTC